This TCR beta chain was retrieved from a study of graft-versus-host responses after intestinal transplantation. Study-level findings and limits: Allografts of one patient group, those with graft-donor T cell macrochimerism, had high graft-versus-host to host-versus-graft clonal ratios. GvH clones were found in recipient marrow; some appeared first in ileum or blood.

A remark on this clone: Its antigen is currently unknown.

The germline gives CDR1 ENHRY, CDR2 SYGVKD. V trimming: 9 bases; J trimming: 7 bases; junction bases outside the gene matches: 6. This CDR3 is built from 13 residues. TCRdb's table, derived via immunoSEQ multiplex PCR, lists solely in-frame clones and lacks some. Of under 95,000 clones detected, 88% appear once; the ten largest clones hold approximately 0.3%. This TCR came from a human donor who was the organ donor for an intestinal transplant. Sequencing used unstimulated CD4+ T cells sorted from spleen or lymph node cells, obtained before transplant. The chain is built from TRBV10-3 and TRBJ2-1; 10 bases map to TRBD2. CDR3 in amino acids: CAIRLAGKNEQFF. The CDR3 DNA is TGTGCCATACGACTAGCGGGTAAGAATGAGCAGTTCTTC.